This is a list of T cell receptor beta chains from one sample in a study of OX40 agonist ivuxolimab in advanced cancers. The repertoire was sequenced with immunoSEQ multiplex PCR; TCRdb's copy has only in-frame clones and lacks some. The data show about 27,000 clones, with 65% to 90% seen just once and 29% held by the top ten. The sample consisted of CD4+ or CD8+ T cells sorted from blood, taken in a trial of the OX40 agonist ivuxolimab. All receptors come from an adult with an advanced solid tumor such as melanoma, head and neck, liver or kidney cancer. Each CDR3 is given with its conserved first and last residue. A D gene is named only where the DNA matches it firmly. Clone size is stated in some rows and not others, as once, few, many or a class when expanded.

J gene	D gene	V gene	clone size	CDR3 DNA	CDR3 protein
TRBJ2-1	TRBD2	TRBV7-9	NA	TGTGCCAGCAGCTTAGCGCCTAGCGGAAACAATGAGCAGTTCTTC	CASSLAPSGNNEQFF
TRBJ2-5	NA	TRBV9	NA	TGTGCCAGCAGCGTAGCGGCGCAGTTCTGGGAGACCCAGTACTTC	CASSVAAQFWETQYF
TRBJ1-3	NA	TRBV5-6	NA	TGTGCCAGCAGCTTGGACAGGAGACTGGCTGGAAACACCATATATTTT	CASSLDRRLAGNTIYF
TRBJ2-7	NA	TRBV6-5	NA	TGTGCCAGCATGATGACAGATCCTACGAGGCAGTACTTC	CASMMTDPTRQYF
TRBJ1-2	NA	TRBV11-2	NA	TGTGCCAGCAGCTCTTCGACGGGGGGAGGGTATGGCTACACCTTC	CASSSSTGGGYGYTF
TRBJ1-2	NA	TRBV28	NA	TGTGCCAGCAGACTTTTGGGGCACTATGGCTACACCTTC	CASRLLGHYGYTF
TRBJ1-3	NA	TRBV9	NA	TGTGCCAGCAGCGTGGGTCACTCTGGAAACACCATATATTTT	CASSVGHSGNTIYF
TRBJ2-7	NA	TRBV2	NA	TGTGCCAGCCACGGTTTGAGGGAGCAGTACTTC	CASHGLREQYF
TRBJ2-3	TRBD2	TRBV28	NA	TGTGCCAGCAGTCCTATACTAGCGGGGGGGAATAGAGATACGCAGTATTTT	CASSPILAGGNRDTQYF
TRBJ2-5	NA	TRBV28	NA	TGTGCCAGCAGTTTATTTGAAAAGTCAGAGCTAGAGACCCAGTACTTC	CASSLFEKSELETQYF
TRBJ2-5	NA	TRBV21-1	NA	TGTGCCAGCAGCAAATACAGTAGGAAGACCCAGTACTTC	CASSKYSRKTQYF
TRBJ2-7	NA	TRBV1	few	TGCACCAGCAGCCAAGATATTCCGAGATCCTCCTACGAGCAGTACTTC	CTSSQDIPRSSYEQYF
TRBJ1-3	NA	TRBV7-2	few	TGTGCCAGCAGCTTTGGGTTCTCTGGAAACACCATATATTTT	CASSFGFSGNTIYF
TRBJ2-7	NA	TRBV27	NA	TGTGCCAGCAAGAAGGGGGACCTAACCTACGAGCAGTACTTC	CASKKGDLTYEQYF
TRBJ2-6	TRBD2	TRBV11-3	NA	TGTGCCAGCAGCTTGATGGCGGGGGGCGTCTCTGGGGCCAACGTCCTGACTTTC	CASSLMAGGVSGANVLTF
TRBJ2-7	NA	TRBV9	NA	TGTGCCAGCAGCGTAGCTGGGGGCACTCACTACGAGCAGTACTTC	CASSVAGGTHYEQYF
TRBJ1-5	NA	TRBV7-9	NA	TGTGCCAGCCAAGGGGGGGTCGGTCAGCCCCAGCATTTT	CASQGGVGQPQHF
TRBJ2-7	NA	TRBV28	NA	TGTGCCAGCAGTTTACCCGGCGGATCCTCCTACGAGCAGTACTTC	CASSLPGGSSYEQYF
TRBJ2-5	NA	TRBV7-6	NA	TGTGCCAGCAGCTTACCAGGAGGCGGGGAGACCCAGTACTTC	CASSLPGGGETQYF
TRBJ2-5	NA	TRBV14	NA	TGTGCCAGCAGCCAAGTGTTGGTAGAGACCCAGTACTTC	CASSQVLVETQYF
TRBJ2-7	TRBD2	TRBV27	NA	TGTGCCAGCAACGGACTAGCGGGGGCCAAGGTCTTCTACGAGCAGTACTTC	CASNGLAGAKVFYEQYF
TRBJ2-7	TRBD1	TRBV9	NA	TGTGCCAGCAGCCCCGGGGACAGGGCGCACGAGCAGTACTTC	CASSPGDRAHEQYF